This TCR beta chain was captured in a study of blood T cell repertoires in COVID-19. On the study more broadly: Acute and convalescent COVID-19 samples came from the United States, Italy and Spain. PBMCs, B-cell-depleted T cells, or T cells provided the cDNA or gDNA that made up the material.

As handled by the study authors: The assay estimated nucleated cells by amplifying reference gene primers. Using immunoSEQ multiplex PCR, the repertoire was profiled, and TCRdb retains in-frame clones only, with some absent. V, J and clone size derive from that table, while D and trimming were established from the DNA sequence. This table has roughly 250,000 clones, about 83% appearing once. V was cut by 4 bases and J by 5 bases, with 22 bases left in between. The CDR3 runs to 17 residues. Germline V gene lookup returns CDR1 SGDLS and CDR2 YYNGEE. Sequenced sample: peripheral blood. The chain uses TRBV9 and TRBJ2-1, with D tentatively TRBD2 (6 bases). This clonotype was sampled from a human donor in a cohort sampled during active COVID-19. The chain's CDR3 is CASSTRTSGTPNNEQFF. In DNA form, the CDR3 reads TGTGCCAGCAGCACCCGTACCTCCGGGACTCCTAACAATGAGCAGTTCTTC.